This T cell receptor beta chain is from a study of a mutant IDH1 vaccine in newly diagnosed glioma (dated by TCRdb to 2020 to 2023). Study-level background: Vaccination was initiated 4-6 weeks after radiotherapy alone, or concurrently with temozolomide cycles in the chemotherapy-containing groups. The week-35 safety follow-up was designated visit V12, and the week-47 end of study was designated visit V13. Six visits were used for peripheral blood collection: V03 (baseline), V05, V07, V10, V12 and V13. Prior to enrollment, standard therapy consisting of radiotherapy alone, temozolomide alone, or radiochemotherapy with temozolomide had been administered to patients, with the combination being received by most patients. Of the roughly 33 treated patients, about 62% were male and around 40% were female, and the mean age was 40.4 years. For exploratory analyses, 25 to 30 treated patients had longitudinal TCRB deep sequencing done wherever samples were available.

For this clone: The antigen it binds to is not known. Base qualities were left out, and no much larger clone turns up one base away.

The junction carries 16 bases between V and J, which are trimmed by 6 bases and 0 bases respectively. Including the terminal cysteine and phenylalanine, the CDR3 comprises 16 residues. Of all the DNA, just the CDR3 is kept, 48 bases in frame from base 1. The germline V gene encodes CDR1 LNHDA and CDR2 SQIVND (reference sequence). The library was prepared using the immunoSEQ multiplex PCR assay. Following the manufacturer's protocol, the hsTCRB Kit was used to amplify rearranged TCR beta chain sequences. Sequencing of TCRB libraries was carried out on an Illumina MiSeq. The published analysis was carried out like this. Demultiplexing, trimming and gene mapping were performed with the kit vendor's proprietary platform. TCRdb obtained this table from immuneACCESS and retained in-frame rearrangements with V and J assigned. These tables miss some clones; where compared with another copy, unresolved V genes account for less than half of the shortfall, and the remainder is unexplained. Clone size and the V and J calls come from that table; the DNA yielded D and trimming. This sample gives over 60,000 clones in total; roughly 76% of them show up just once. The ten largest account for roughly 5.2% of the sample.

In light of the paper, this sample's time point label describes: week 35, safety follow-up. Each vaccine dose, consisting of 300 ug of a 20-mer mutant IDH1 peptide in Montanide, was administered subcutaneously with topical imiquimod. Eight vaccinations were administered to patients in weeks 1, 3, 5, 7, 11, 15, 19 and 23, corresponding to visits V03 through V10. Donors had newly diagnosed WHO grade 3 or 4 IDH1-mutant astrocytomas with loss of nuclear ATRX. The samples were drawn from NOA16, a multicentre, single-arm, open-label phase I trial in Germany that tested a mutant IDH1 peptide vaccine in humans for the first time. Genomic DNA for TCRB sequencing was extracted from EDTA blood using the DNeasy Blood and Tissue Kit. The full study reports these points: Selection of PBMC samples for TCRB deep sequencing was based on availability. Pseudoprogression seemed to be unrelated to changes in the top peripheral T cell clonotypes found by TCRB sequencing. It was noted by the authors that analyses of patient blood samples could not be reproduced owing to sample limitations. Immune responses induced by the vaccine were seen in roughly 95% of patients across multiple MHC alleles.

The material sequenced was PBMCs, taken from a glioma patient whose treatment included an IDH1 peptide vaccine. Recombination joined TRBV19 with TRBJ2-3; the D gene is possibly TRBD1, with 5 bases matching. The sequence was collected from a man aged 40-49 years with glioma. The encoded CDR3 is CASSQSAGLSTDTQYF. DNA sequence: TGTGCCAGTAGCCAATCCGCAGGGTTGAGCACAGATACGCAGTATTTT.